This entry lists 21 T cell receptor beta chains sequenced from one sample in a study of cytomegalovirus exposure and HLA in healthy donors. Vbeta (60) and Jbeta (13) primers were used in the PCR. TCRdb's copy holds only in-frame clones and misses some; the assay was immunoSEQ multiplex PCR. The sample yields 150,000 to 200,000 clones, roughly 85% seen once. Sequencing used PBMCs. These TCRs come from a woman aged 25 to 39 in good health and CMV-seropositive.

DNA for the CDR3: TGTGCCAGCAGCTTTTGGGACAGGGCTGCAGATACGCAGTATTTT. Encoded protein: CASSFWDRAADTQYF. This sequence joins TRBV5-6 and TRBJ2-3, with TRBD1 matching 9 bases. Germline V lookup: CDR1 SGHDT, CDR2 YYEEEE. This CDR3 has 15 residues. The V segment lost 2 bases and the J segment 4 bases; nucleotides outside the gene matches: 5. The full variable domain, its missing parts supplied by reference TRBV5-6 and TRBJ2-3, is DAGVTQSPTHLIKTRGQQVTLRCSPKSGHDTVSWYQQALGQGPQFIFQYYEEEERQRGNFPDRFSGHQFPNYSSELNVNALLLGDSALYLCASSFWDRAADTQYFGPGTRLTVL.

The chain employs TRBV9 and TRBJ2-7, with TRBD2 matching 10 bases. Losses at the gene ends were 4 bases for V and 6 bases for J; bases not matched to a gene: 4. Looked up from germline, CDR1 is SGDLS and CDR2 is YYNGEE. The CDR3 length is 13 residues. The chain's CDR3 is CASSPRTSGEQYF. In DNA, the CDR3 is TGTGCCAGCAGCCCAAGGACTAGCGGCGAGCAGTACTTC. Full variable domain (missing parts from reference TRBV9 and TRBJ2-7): DSGVTQTPKHLITATGQRVTLRCSPRSGDLSVYWYQQSLDQGLQFLIQYYNGEERAKGNILERFSAQQFPDLHSELNLSSLELGDSALYFCASSPRTSGEQYFGPGTRLTVT.

The CDR3 DNA follows: TGTGCCAGCAGTGAACTTTCTAGCAATGAGCAGTTCTTC. Its translation is CASSELSSNEQFF. The V gene is TRBV25-1, the J gene TRBJ2-1; D gene uncertain. The V gene lost 2 bases and the J gene lost 6 bases, with 8 bases spanning the gap. This CDR3 has 13 amino acids. The germline gives CDR1 MGHDK, CDR2 SYGVNS. The variable domain in full, with the rest retrieved from reference TRBV25-1 and TRBJ2-1, is EADIYQTPRYLVIGTGKKITLECSQTMGHDKMYWYQQDPGMELHLIHYSYGVNSTEKGDLSSESTVSRIRTEHFPLTLESARPSHTSQYLCASSELSSNEQFFGPGTRLTVL.

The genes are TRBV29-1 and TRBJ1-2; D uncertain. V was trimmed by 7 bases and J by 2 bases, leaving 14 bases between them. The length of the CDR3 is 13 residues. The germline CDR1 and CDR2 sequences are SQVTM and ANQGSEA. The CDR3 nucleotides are TGCAGCGGGGCGTACCTAGCCAACTATGGCTACACCTTC. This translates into CSGAYLANYGYTF.

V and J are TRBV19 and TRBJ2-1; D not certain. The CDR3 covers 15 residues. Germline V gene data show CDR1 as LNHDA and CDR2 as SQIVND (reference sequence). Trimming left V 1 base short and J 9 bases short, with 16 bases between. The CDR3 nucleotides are TGTGCCAGTAGTATAGCTCGTCGAGGAGTTGGTGAGCAGTTCTTC. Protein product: CASSIARRGVGEQFF.

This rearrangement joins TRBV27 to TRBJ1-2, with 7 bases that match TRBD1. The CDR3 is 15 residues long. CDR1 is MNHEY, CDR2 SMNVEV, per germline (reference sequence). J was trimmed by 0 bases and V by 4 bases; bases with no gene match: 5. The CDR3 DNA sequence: TGTGCCAGCAGTTCGTACAGGGGCGCTAACTATGGCTACACCTTC. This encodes CASSSYRGANYGYTF.

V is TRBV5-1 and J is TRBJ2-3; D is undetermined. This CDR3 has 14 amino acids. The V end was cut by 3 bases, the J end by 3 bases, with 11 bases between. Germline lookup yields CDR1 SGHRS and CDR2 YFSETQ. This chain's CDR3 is CASSSLGATDTQYF. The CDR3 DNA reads TGCGCCAGCAGCTCTCTGGGCGCTACAGATACGCAGTATTTT.

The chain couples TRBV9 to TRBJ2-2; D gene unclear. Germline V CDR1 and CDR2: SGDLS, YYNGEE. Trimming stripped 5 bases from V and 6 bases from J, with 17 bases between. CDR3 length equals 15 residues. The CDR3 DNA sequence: TGTGCCAGCAGTCAAACACCACCCCCAGCCGGGGAGCTGTTTTTT. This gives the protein CASSQTPPPAGELFF.

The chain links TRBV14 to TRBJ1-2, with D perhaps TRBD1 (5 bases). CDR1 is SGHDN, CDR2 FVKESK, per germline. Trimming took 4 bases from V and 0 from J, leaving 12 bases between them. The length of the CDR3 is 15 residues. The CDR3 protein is CASSPQTDTNYGYTF. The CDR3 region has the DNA TGTGCCAGCAGCCCGCAGACAGATACTAACTATGGCTACACCTTC.

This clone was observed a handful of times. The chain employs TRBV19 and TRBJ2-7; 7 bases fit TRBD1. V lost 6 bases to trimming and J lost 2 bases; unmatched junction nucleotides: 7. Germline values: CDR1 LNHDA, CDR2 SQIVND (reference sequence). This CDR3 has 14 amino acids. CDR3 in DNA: TGTGCCAGTAGCCGACAGGGTTTCGCCTACGAGCAGTACTTC. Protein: CASSRQGFAYEQYF.

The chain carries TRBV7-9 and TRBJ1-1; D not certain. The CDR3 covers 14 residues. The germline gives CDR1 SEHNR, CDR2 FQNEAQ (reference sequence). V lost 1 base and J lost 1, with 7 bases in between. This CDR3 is CASSLGGENTEAFF. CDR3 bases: TGTGCCAGCAGCTTAGGGGGAGAGAACACTGAAGCTTTCTTT.

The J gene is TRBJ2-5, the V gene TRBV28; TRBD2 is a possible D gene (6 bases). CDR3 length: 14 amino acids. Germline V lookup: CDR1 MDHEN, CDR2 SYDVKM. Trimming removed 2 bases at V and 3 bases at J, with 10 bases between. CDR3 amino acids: CASSLHTGEETQYF. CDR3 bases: TGTGCCAGCAGTTTACACACGGGAGAAGAGACCCAGTACTTC.

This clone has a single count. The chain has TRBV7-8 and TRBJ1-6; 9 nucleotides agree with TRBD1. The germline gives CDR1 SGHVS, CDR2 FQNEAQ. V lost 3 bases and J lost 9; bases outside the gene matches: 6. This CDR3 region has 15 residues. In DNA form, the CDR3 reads TGTGCCAGCAGCTTGCCGGGACAGGGCCCTTCACCCCTCCACTTT. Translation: CASSLPGQGPSPLHF.

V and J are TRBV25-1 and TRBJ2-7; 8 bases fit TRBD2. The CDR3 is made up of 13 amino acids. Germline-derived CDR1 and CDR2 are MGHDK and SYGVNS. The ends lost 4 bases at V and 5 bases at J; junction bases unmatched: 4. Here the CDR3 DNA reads TGTGCCAGCAGTGTAGGACTAGCAGACGAGCAGTACTTC. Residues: CASSVGLADEQYF.

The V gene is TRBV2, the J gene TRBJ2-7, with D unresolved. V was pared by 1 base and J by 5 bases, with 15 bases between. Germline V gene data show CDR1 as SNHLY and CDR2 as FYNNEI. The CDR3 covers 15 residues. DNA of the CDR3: TGTGCCAGCAGTGAAGGACCAGGTGGAACCAACGAGCAGTACTTC. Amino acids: CASSEGPGGTNEQYF. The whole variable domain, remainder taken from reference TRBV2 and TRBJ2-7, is EPEVTQTPSHQVTQMGQEVILRCVPISNHLYFYWYRQILGQKVEFLVSFYNNEISEKSEIFDDQFSVERPDGSNFTLKIRSTKLEDSAMYFCASSEGPGGTNEQYFGPGTRLTVT.

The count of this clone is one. CDR3 in amino acids: CSVEEALSGSTDTQYF. As DNA, the CDR3 is TGCAGCGTTGAAGAAGCCCTTAGCGGGAGCACAGATACGCAGTATTTT. The chain employs TRBV29-1 and TRBJ2-3; 7 nucleotides line up with TRBD2. V was clipped by 0 bases and J by 0 bases; unmatched bases: 6. CDR1 is SQVTM, CDR2 ANQGSEA, per germline. This CDR3 has 16 residues.

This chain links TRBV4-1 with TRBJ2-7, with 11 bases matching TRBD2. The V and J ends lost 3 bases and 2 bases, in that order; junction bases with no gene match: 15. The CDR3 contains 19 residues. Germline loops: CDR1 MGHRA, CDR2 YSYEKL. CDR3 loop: CASSQSKLAGAPAPYEQYF. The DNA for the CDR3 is TGCGCCAGCAGCCAGTCTAAACTAGCGGGAGCTCCCGCCCCCTACGAGCAGTACTTC.

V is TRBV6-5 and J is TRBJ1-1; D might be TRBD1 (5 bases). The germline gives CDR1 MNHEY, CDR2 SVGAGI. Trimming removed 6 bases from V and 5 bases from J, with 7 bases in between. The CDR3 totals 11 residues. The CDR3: CASRQGTEAFF. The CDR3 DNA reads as TGTGCCAGCAGGCAGGGAACTGAAGCTTTCTTT.

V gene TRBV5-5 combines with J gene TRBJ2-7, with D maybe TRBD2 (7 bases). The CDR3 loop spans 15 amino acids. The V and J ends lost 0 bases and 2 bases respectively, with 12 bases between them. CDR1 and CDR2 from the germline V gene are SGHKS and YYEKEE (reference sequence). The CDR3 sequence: CASSLGGGGPYEQYF. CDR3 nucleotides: TGTGCCAGCAGCTTGGGGGGAGGGGGACCCTACGAGCAGTACTTC.

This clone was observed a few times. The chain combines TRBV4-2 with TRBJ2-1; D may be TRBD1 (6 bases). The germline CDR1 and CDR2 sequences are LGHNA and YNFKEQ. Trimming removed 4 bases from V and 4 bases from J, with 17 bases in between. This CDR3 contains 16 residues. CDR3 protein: CASSRQQDSYYNEQFF. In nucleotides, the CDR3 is TGTGCCAGCAGCCGGCAGCAGGACAGCTATTACAATGAGCAGTTCTTC.

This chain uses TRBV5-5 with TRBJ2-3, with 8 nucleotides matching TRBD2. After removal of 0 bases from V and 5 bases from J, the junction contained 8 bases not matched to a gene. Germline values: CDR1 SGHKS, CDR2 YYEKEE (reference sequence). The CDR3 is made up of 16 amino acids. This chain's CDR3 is CASSLGLAGEVDTQYF. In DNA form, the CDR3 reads TGTGCCAGCAGCTTGGGTCTAGCGGGCGAGGTAGATACGCAGTATTTT.